One and the same sample provided the 4 T cell receptor beta chains below, sequenced in a study of CD8 T cells in ankylosing spondylitis. TCRdb re-derived calls from the 5' RACE reads in MiXCR, one entry per CDR3 protein. The table lists roughly 280,000 distinct CDR3 sequences, roughly 20% of them singletons. Specimen: blood, either unsorted or a sorted T cell fraction (not recorded which). The source of these receptors is a male donor with ankylosing spondylitis or in good health (not recorded which).

This clonotype was counted ten times or more. The gene calls are TRBV29-1 and TRBJ2-1; 8 bases match TRBD2. With V trimmed by 5 bases and J by 6 bases, 9 bases remained unmatched. The germline V gene encodes CDR1 SQVTM and CDR2 ANQGSEA. The CDR3 covers 14 residues. The CDR3 sequence is CSVLSGVWVNEQFF. For the CDR3, the DNA is TGCAGCGTTCTTAGCGGGGTCTGGGTCAATGAGCAGTTCTTC.

There are a few counts of this clonotype. The chain recombines TRBV4-2 with TRBJ1-5; 7 bases line up with TRBD1. CDR1 LGHNA and CDR2 YNFKEQ come from the germline V gene. The V gene end was trimmed by 4 bases and the J gene end by 0 bases; junction bases not matched to a gene: 3. The CDR3 runs 15 residues. This CDR3 reads CASSPRDSSNQPQHF. CDR3 in DNA: TGTGCCAGCAGCCCCCGGGACAGTAGCAATCAGCCCCAGCATTTT.

The gene calls are TRBV6-1 and TRBJ1-6, with no clear D. V was cut by 3 bases and J by 7 bases, with 10 bases left in between. This CDR3 is built from 14 residues. Germline CDR1 and CDR2: MNHNS and SASEGT. The CDR3 region has the DNA TGTGCCAGCAGTGAGAGCCAGAGAAATTCACCCCTCCACTTT. This translates into CASSESQRNSPLHF.

V and J are TRBV20-1 and TRBJ1-4; 11 nucleotides match TRBD1. Germline CDR1 is DFQATT and CDR2 is SNEGSKA (reference sequence). This CDR3 has 17 residues. V lost 2 bases, J lost 7 bases, and 12 bases stayed unmatched. As DNA, the CDR3 is TGCAGTGCTAGATCCTATGGGGGGACAGGGGGAGGTGAAAAACTGTTTTTT. As protein: CSARSYGGTGGGEKLFF.